By share, the clone carrying this T cell receptor beta chain counts as large. As yet, its antigen is unknown. The CDR3 totals 12 residues. CDR1 MDHEN and CDR2 SYDVKM come from the germline V gene. The V end was cut by 6 bases, the J end by 4 bases, with 9 bases between. Before thyroid surgery, none of the patients had received any treatment. The sample comes from a study of metastatic and nonmetastatic thyroid tumors. Study as a whole: Thyroid patients, malignant and benign, had repertoires compared across blood and tumor or nodule tissue.

Study-wide results and caveats: Across blood and tumor, TCR beta diversity in malignant thyroid tumors was reportedly significantly higher than in benign nodules.

Methods used by the authors: In papillary thyroid cancer, a distant-metastasis classifier was built using CDR3 differences across clinicopathological groups. TCRdb reprocessed the PCR reads via MiXCR. The V and J calls reflect TCRdb's pipeline rather than the authors' work. The data show under 8,000 clones, about a third seen once. The J gene is TRBJ1-2, the V gene TRBV28; D is uncertain. The clonotype was recovered from a female donor with papillary thyroid cancer or a benign thyroid nodule (not recorded which). Some clones in this sample may be carry-over from other donors' samples. Specimen: adjacent normal tissue. This chain's CDR3 is CASRDWTYGYTF. As DNA, the CDR3 is TGTGCCAGCAGGGACTGGACCTATGGCTACACCTTC.